The 21 T cell receptor gamma chains given below trace back to one sample, sequenced in a study of gamma-delta chains in newborns, infants, children. TCRdb reprocessed the reads using CATT. The profile shows a few thousand gamma-chain clones, about 55% of them singletons. Sequencing input: blood. These receptors came from a child who was a newborn, infant or young child, either healthy, febrile or measles-vaccinated (not recorded which).

This clone was counted a single time. Just one base apart from a much larger clone, this may be a read error. This chain uses TRGV4 with TRGJ1 or TRGJ2. TCRdb carries no J gene annotation; the J gene was assigned here by matching the DNA with germline. The CDR3 extends over 13 amino acids. Germline values: CDR1 EGSTGY, CDR2 YDSYTSSV. CDR3 in amino acids: CATWDGPWYKKLF. The CDR3 bases are TGCGCCACCTGGGATGGGCCATGGTATAAGAAACTCTTT.

The V and J genes are TRGV9 and TRGJ1 or TRGJ2. Here the J gene came from matching the DNA to germline, since TCRdb omits it. V shed 0 bases and J 2 bases; nucleotides not matched to a gene: 7. The germline V gene has CDR1 GITISATS and CDR2 ISYDGTV (reference sequence). The CDR3 length is 15 residues. CDR3 DNA: TGTGCCTTGTGGGAGGTGCGGGGGCATTATTATAAGAAACTCTTT. As protein: CALWEVRGHYYKKLF.

As for this clone: The sample has other DNA sequences that encode this CDR3 too. This rearrangement joins TRGV8 to TRGJP2. The J gene, not given by TCRdb, was assigned here from a germline match of the nucleotide sequence. Looked up from germline, CDR1 is VENAVY and CDR2 is YDSYNSRV. The CDR3 sequence is 15 residues long. The V and J ends lost 4 bases and 2 bases, in that order; junction bases with no gene match: 7. CDR3 protein: CATWDRRSSDWIKTF. The CDR3 bases are TGTGCCACCTGGGACCGAAGGAGTAGTGATTGGATCAAGACGTTT.

Regarding this clone: One junction end does not reproduce the germline sequence, and a read error may be involved. This chain links TRGV9 with TRGJ1 or TRGJ2. TCRdb does not report a J gene; here it was assigned by matching the DNA to germline references. The CDR3 has 13 residues. Germline CDR1 reads GITISATS; CDR2 reads ISYDGTV (reference sequence). The CDR3 reads CASWEVHYYKKLF. CDR3 nucleotide sequence: TGTGCCTCGTGGGAGGTGCATTATTATAAGAAACTCTTT.

The J gene is TRGJ1 or TRGJ2, the V gene TRGV5. Here the J gene was assigned by germline matching of the DNA, as TCRdb has none. CDR3 size: 14 residues. The germline CDR1 and CDR2 sequences are VINAFY and YDVSNSKD. The ends lost 0 bases at V and 5 bases at J; junction bases unmatched: 7. The CDR3 loop reads CATWDRPPDYKKLF. The DNA of the CDR3 is TGTGCCACCTGGGACAGGCCACCGGATTATAAGAAACTCTTT.

To note about this clone: Compared with germline, one end of the junction differs, possibly owing to a read error. This chain uses TRGV8 with TRGJP2. TCRdb gives no J gene; it was assigned here by matching the DNA to germline. The CDR3 spans 15 residues. Germline V lookup: CDR1 VENAVY, CDR2 YDSYNSRV. The CDR3 nucleotides are TGTGCCACCTGGGATAGGAAGGGTAGTGAATGGATCAAGACGTTT. It specifies CATWDRKGSEWIKTF.

This rearrangement joins TRGV9 to TRGJ1 or TRGJ2. The CDR3 extends over 12 amino acids. CDR1 and CDR2 from the germline V gene are GITISATS and ISYDGTV (reference sequence). V trimming: 2 bases; J trimming: 3 bases; junction bases outside the gene matches: 1. DNA of the CDR3: TGTGCCTTGTGGGAGGGTTATTATAAGAAACTCTTT. This gives the protein CALWEGYYKKLF.

This clone was detected a few times. The chain couples TRGV9 to TRGJP. Here the J gene came from matching the DNA to germline, since TCRdb omits it. CDR1 and CDR2 from the germline V gene are GITISATS and ISYDGTV (reference sequence). The V segment lost 0 bases and the J segment 7 bases; nucleotides outside the gene matches: 6. The CDR3 has 17 amino acids. CDR3 sequence: CALWEVLLELGKKIKVF. For the CDR3, the DNA is TGTGCCTTGTGGGAGGTGCTTCTCGAGTTGGGCAAAAAAATCAAGGTATTT.

Worth noting for this clone: A much larger clone sits a single nucleotide away, making a read error possible. Here the CDR3 reads CATWDRNYYKKLF. In nucleotides, the CDR3 is TGTGCCACCTGGGACAGGAATTATTATAAGAAACTCTTT. This chain joins TRGV5 and TRGJ1 or TRGJ2. Germline matching of the DNA provided the J gene here, since TCRdb leaves it blank. CDR3 length: 13 amino acids. Germline V lookup: CDR1 VINAFY, CDR2 YDVSNSKD. J lost 1 base, V lost 0 bases, and 0 bases had no gene match.

The gene calls are TRGV5 and TRGJ1 or TRGJ2. In the absence of a J gene in TCRdb, the DNA was matched to germline to assign it here. CDR3 length equals 15 residues. Germline CDR1 VINAFY, CDR2 YDVSNSKD. Unmatched junction bases numbered 15, after V lost 3 bases and J lost 7 bases. DNA of the CDR3: TGTGCCACCTGGGACGCGCCCCCGGGGGGATATAAGAAACTCTTT. This encodes CATWDAPPGGYKKLF.

Only a few counts were recorded for this clone. The rearrangement uses TRGV9 and TRGJP. Because TCRdb records no J gene, it was assigned here through a match of the DNA to germline. The length of the CDR3 is 15 residues. Germline V CDR1 and CDR2: GITISATS, ISYDGTV (reference sequence). Trimming removed 0 bases from V and 12 bases from J; junction bases left unmatched: 5. The CDR3 bases are TGTGCCTTGTGGGAGGTGCACCAGGGCAAAAAAATCAAGGTATTT. Translation: CALWEVHQGKKIKVF.

V is TRGV9 and J is TRGJ1 or TRGJ2. Germline matching of the DNA provided the J gene here, since TCRdb leaves it blank. Germline CDR1 reads GITISATS; CDR2 reads ISYDGTV (reference sequence). V lost 2 bases to trimming and J lost 3 bases; unmatched junction nucleotides: 7. The CDR3 spans 14 residues. This CDR3 reads CALWEAHPYYKKLF. CDR3 DNA: TGTGCCTTGTGGGAGGCCCACCCTTATTATAAGAAACTCTTT.

This chain links TRGV9 with TRGJP1. Matching the DNA to germline supplied the J gene, which TCRdb does not give. Germline V CDR1 and CDR2: GITISATS, ISYDGTV (reference sequence). After removal of 4 bases from V and 0 bases from J, the junction contained 2 bases not matched to a gene. CDR3 length: 14 amino acids. Written as DNA, the CDR3 is TGTGCCTTGTGGGATTATACCACTGGTTGGTTCAAGATATTT. Protein product: CALWDYTTGWFKIF.

The V gene is TRGV9, the J gene TRGJ1 or TRGJ2. TCRdb carries no J gene annotation; the J gene was assigned here by matching the DNA with germline. Germline CDR1 is GITISATS and CDR2 is ISYDGTV (reference sequence). V trimming: 0 bases; J trimming: 4 bases; junction bases outside the gene matches: 6. This CDR3 is 14 amino acids long. CDR3 bases: TGTGCCTTGTGGGAGGTGCCGAGGTATTATAAGAAACTCTTT. Translating it yields CALWEVPRYYKKLF.

The chain recombines TRGV4 with TRGJ1 or TRGJ2. TCRdb supplies no J gene; here it was assigned by aligning the nucleotide sequence to germline. This CDR3 is built from 15 residues. V gave up 0 bases and J gave up 6 bases; unmatched junction bases: 11. Looked up from germline, CDR1 is EGSTGY and CDR2 is YDSYTSSV. The CDR3 loop reads CATWDGPLFGYKKLF. The DNA for the CDR3 is TGTGCCACCTGGGATGGGCCACTCTTTGGTTATAAGAAACTCTTT.

This chain joins TRGV8 and TRGJ1 or TRGJ2. The J gene was missing in TCRdb and was found by matching the end of the DNA to germline. The V and J ends lost 3 bases and 5 bases, in that order; junction bases with no gene match: 7. The CDR3 consists of 13 residues. CDR1 VENAVY and CDR2 YDSYNSRV come from the germline V gene. CDR3: CATWDLPDYKKLF. CDR3 in DNA: TGTGCCACCTGGGATCTACCAGATTATAAGAAACTCTTT.

This chain joins TRGV9 and TRGJP. The J gene, absent from TCRdb, was called here by matching the DNA to germline. Losses at the gene ends were 2 bases for V and 5 bases for J; bases not matched to a gene: 6. This CDR3 region has 17 residues. Germline CDR1 is GITISATS and CDR2 is ISYDGTV (reference sequence). The CDR3 loop is CALWEADEELGKKIKVF. The CDR3 DNA follows: TGTGCCTTGTGGGAGGCGGATGAAGAGTTGGGCAAAAAAATCAAGGTATTT.

The chain uses TRGV9 and TRGJP. TCRdb does not report a J gene; here it was assigned by matching the DNA to germline references. This CDR3 is 18 amino acids long. V lost 0 bases, J lost 9 bases, and 11 bases stayed unmatched. The V gene's germline CDR1 is GITISATS and CDR2 ISYDGTV (reference sequence). The CDR3 sequence: CALWEVFSEGLGKKIKVF. CDR3 DNA: TGTGCCTTGTGGGAGGTGTTTTCTGAAGGGTTGGGCAAAAAAATCAAGGTATTT.

This chain links TRGV8 with TRGJ1 or TRGJ2. The J gene was missing in TCRdb and was found by matching the end of the DNA to germline. The CDR3 has 12 amino acids. V lost 4 bases and J lost 5; bases outside the gene matches: 5. The V gene's germline CDR1 is VENAVY and CDR2 YDSYNSRV. CDR3 coding DNA: TGTGCCACCTGGGAGTCTGATTATAAGAAACTCTTT. It specifies CATWESDYKKLF.

The V and J genes are TRGV9 and TRGJ1 or TRGJ2. Because TCRdb records no J gene, it was assigned here through a match of the DNA to germline. The CDR3 runs to 11 residues. Germline V CDR1 and CDR2: GITISATS, ISYDGTV (reference sequence). V lost 0 bases, J lost 10 bases, and 3 bases stayed unmatched. Here the CDR3 reads CALWEVGKKLF. CDR3 coding DNA: TGTGCCTTGTGGGAGGTGGGGAAGAAACTCTTT.

The CDR3 here is CATWDRRKRLLF. In nucleotides, the CDR3 is TGTGCCACCTGGGACAGAAGAAAGCGTCTACTCTTT. The J gene went uncalled, whereas the V gene is TRGV5. This CDR3 has 12 amino acids. CDR1 VINAFY and CDR2 YDVSNSKD come from the germline V gene.